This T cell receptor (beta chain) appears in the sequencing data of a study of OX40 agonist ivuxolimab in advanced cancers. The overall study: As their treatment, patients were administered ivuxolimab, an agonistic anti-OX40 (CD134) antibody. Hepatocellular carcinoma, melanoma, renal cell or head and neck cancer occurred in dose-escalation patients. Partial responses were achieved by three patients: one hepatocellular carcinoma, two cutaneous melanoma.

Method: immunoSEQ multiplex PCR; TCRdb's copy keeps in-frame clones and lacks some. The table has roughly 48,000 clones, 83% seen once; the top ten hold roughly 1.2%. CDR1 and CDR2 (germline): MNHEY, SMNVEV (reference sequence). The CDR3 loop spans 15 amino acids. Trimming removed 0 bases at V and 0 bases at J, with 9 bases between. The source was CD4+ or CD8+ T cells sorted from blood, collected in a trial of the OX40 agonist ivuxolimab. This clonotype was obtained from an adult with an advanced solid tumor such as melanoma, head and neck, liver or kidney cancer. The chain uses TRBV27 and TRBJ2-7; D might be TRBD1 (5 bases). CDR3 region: CASSLSGPSSYEQYF. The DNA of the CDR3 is TGTGCCAGCAGTTTATCGGGGCCAAGCTCCTACGAGCAGTACTTC.